The 26 T cell receptor beta chains below come from one sample, sequenced in a study of T cell repertoires in cytomegalovirus infection. TCRdb called the reads again in MiXCR, with one record for every CDR3 protein. This table has about 900,000 distinct CDR3 sequences, roughly 30% appearing once. No antigen has been assigned to these receptors. The source was cultured CD8+ T cells from PBMCs, collected from culture after CMV antigen stimulation. All receptors derive from a human donor in good health (CMV status not recorded). Some clones in this sample may be carry-over from other donors' samples.

The chain combines TRBV12-3 or TRBV12-4 with TRBJ2-2, with TRBD2 matching 10 bases. The CDR3 has 19 residues. Trimming removed 0 bases from V and 5 bases from J; junction bases left unmatched: 12. This CDR3 reads CASSLASGLGLASTGELFF. CDR3 nucleotides: TGTGCCAGCAGTTTAGCCAGTGGGCTGGGACTAGCGTCAACCGGGGAGCTGTTTTTT.

The chain couples TRBV28 to TRBJ2-7; a possible D gene is TRBD1 (6 bases). CDR1 and CDR2 (germline): MDHEN, SYDVKM. The V and J ends lost 2 bases and 8 bases respectively, with 16 bases between them. This CDR3 spans 14 amino acids. This CDR3 is CASSLGGRCRKQYV. The CDR3 DNA is TGTGCCAGCAGTTTAGGGGGCAGGTGTCGCAAGCAGTACGTC.

The sample holds a few counts of this clonotype. The chain uses TRBV6-2 or TRBV6-3 and TRBJ2-1; perhaps TRBD1 as D (5 bases). The germline CDR1 and CDR2 sequences are MNHEY and SVGEGT. This CDR3 contains 18 residues. V lost 0 bases to trimming and J lost 0 bases, with 15 bases between them. The CDR3 DNA reads as TGTGCCAGCAGTTACTCTTCCAAACAGGTCAGCTCCTACAATGAGCAGTTCTTC. The encoded protein is CASSYSSKQVSSYNEQFF.

As to this clonotype: A read error may explain this, as a much larger clone is one base away. The chain combines TRBV28 with TRBJ2-3; D not certain. Trimming shortened V by 4 bases and J by 0 bases, and 11 bases separated the two germline ends. This CDR3 contains 15 residues. Germline assignment: CDR1 MDHEN and CDR2 SYDVKM. CDR3 coding DNA: TGTGCCAGCAGTTCCGACAACATTAGCACAGATACGCAGTATTTT. It is translated as CASSSDNISTDTQYF.

The sample holds a few counts of this clonotype. The rearrangement joins TRBV5-5 to TRBJ2-1, with TRBD2 matching over 10 bases. This CDR3 has 15 residues. CDR1 SGHKS and CDR2 YYEKEE come from the germline V gene (reference sequence). Trimming took 2 bases from V and 4 from J; bases not matched to a gene: 3. CDR3 DNA sequence: TGTGCCAGCAGCTTCACTAGCGGGATTTACAATGAGCAGTTCTTC. The encoded protein is CASSFTSGIYNEQFF. The full variable domain, its missing parts supplied by reference TRBV5-5 and TRBJ2-1, is DAGVTQSPTHLIKTRGQQVTLRCSPISGHKSVSWYQQVLGQGPQFIFQYYEKEERGRGNFPDRFSARQFPNYSSELNVNALLLGDSALYLCASSFTSGIYNEQFFGPGTRLTVL.

The chain recombines TRBV27 with TRBJ1-5; perhaps TRBD1 as D (5 bases). The germline gives CDR1 MNHEY, CDR2 SMNVEV (reference sequence). Deletions cut 5 bases from V and 7 bases from J, with 18 bases between. The CDR3 loop spans 15 amino acids. The CDR3 DNA follows: TGTGCCAGCAGTCCTCTCGGGGAGGACATGCAGCCCCAGCATTTT. Encoded protein: CASSPLGEDMQPQHF.

This clonotype was counted ten times or more. The chain couples TRBV7-8 to TRBJ2-1; 7 bases are shared with TRBD2. The CDR3 consists of 15 residues. V shed 7 bases and J 7 bases; nucleotides not matched to a gene: 13. Germline-derived CDR1 and CDR2 are SGHVS and FQNEAQ. This chain's CDR3 is CASTRGGGGINEQFF. DNA for the CDR3: TGTGCCAGCACCCGTGGGGGGGGGGGGATTAATGAGCAGTTCTTC. The full variable domain, completed using reference TRBV7-8 and TRBJ2-1, is GAGVSQSPRYKVAKRGQDVALRCDPISGHVSLFWYQQALGQGPEFLTYFQNEAQLDKSGLPSDRFFAERPEGSVSTLKIQRTQQEDSAVYLCASTRGGGGINEQFFGPGTRLTVL.

This clonotype was counted a few times. This chain joins TRBV7-9 and TRBJ1-5; D gene unclear. The V gene's germline CDR1 is SEHNR and CDR2 FQNEAQ (reference sequence). The CDR3 has 13 amino acids. V lost 5 bases and J lost 4, with 9 bases in between. CDR3: CASSPFSNQPQHF. DNA for the CDR3: TGTGCCAGCAGCCCATTTTCAAATCAGCCCCAGCATTTT.

The chain uses TRBV6-2 or TRBV6-3 and TRBJ1-6; D uncertain. Germline loops: CDR1 MNHEY, CDR2 SVGEGT. The CDR3 consists of 16 residues. Trimming took 5 bases from V and 8 from J, leaving 19 bases between them. CDR3 coding DNA: TGTGCCAGCAGTCAACCCGGGTCTCTCGGTGATTCACCCCTCCACTTT. Amino acid sequence: CASSQPGSLGDSPLHF.

This clonotype was detected ten times or more. The chain uses TRBV7-6 and TRBJ2-1; 10 bases match TRBD2. Germline CDR1 reads SGHVS; CDR2 reads FNYEAQ. V was pared by 1 base and J by 13 bases, with 13 bases of the junction left unmatched. The CDR3 sequence is 16 residues long. The DNA for the CDR3 is TGTGCCAGCAGCTTAGACGCTAGCGGGGGCCTTGGACGTCAGTTCTTC. It encodes CASSLDASGGLGRQFF.

This clonotype has at least ten counts. The chain uses TRBV7-2 and TRBJ2-7; perhaps D is TRBD1 or TRBD2 (6 bases each). This CDR3 contains 15 residues. With 1 base removed from V and 0 bases from J, the gap between germline ends came to 10 bases. The germline V gene has CDR1 SGHTA and CDR2 FQGNSA. The CDR3 DNA sequence: TGTGCCAGCAGCTTAGACCCGGGGGCCTCCTACGAGCAGTACTTC. Its protein product is CASSLDPGASYEQYF.

This chain joins TRBV27 and TRBJ2-3, with TRBD2 matching 12 bases. The CDR3 is 14 amino acids. Losses at the gene ends were 6 bases for V and 5 bases for J; bases not matched to a gene: 3. Germline V CDR1 and CDR2: MNHEY, SMNVEV (reference sequence). CDR3 DNA sequence: TGTGCCAGCAGAAGACTAGCGGGGGTAGATACGCAGTATTTT. This codes for CASRRLAGVDTQYF.

V gene TRBV6-1 combines with J gene TRBJ1-5, with 7 bases lining up with TRBD1. This CDR3 has 15 residues. The V segment lost 8 bases and the J segment 0 bases; nucleotides outside the gene matches: 7. In germline, CDR1 is MNHNS, CDR2 SASEGT. The CDR3 region is CASRYSGGSNQPQHF. DNA for the CDR3: TGTGCCAGCCGTTATTCAGGGGGTAGCAATCAGCCCCAGCATTTT.

This clonotype was detected a few times. This chain connects TRBV7-9 to TRBJ1-6; no definite D call. The CDR3 consists of 15 residues. CDR1 and CDR2 (germline): SEHNR, FQNEAQ (reference sequence). The V end was cut by 4 bases, the J end by 8 bases, with 15 bases between. The CDR3 DNA reads TGTGCCAGCAGCTCAACAACAGTTACCCATTCACCCCTCCACTTT. Protein sequence: CASSSTTVTHSPLHF.

This chain connects TRBV28 to TRBJ2-2, with 8 positions matching TRBD1. CDR3 length equals 16 residues. J lost 8 bases, V lost 5 bases, and 13 bases had no gene match. Germline values: CDR1 MDHEN, CDR2 SYDVKM. The CDR3 bases are TGTGCCAGCAGTCCGCCGACAGGGGCTAGGGCAGGGGAGCTGTTTTTT. Its protein is CASSPPTGARAGELFF. Combining the CDR3 with reference TRBV28 and TRBJ2-2 gives the whole variable domain DVKVTQSSRYLVKRTGEKVFLECVQDMDHENMFWYRQDPGLGLRLIYFSYDVKMKEKGDIPEGYSVSREKKERFSLILESASTNQTSMYLCASSPPTGARAGELFFGEGSRLTVL.

The count of this clonotype is one. The CDR3 DNA sequence: TGTGCCAGCAGCTTAGATCAGTCAACTTACATCGGGGAGCTGTTTTTT. This gives the protein CASSLDQSTYIGELFF. The rearrangement uses TRBV11-3 and TRBJ2-2; D not resolved. Germline V gene lookup returns CDR1 SGHNT and CDR2 YENEEA. The CDR3 is 16 residues long. V dropped 0 bases and J dropped 7 bases, with 15 bases sitting between them. Full variable domain (missing parts from reference TRBV11-3 and TRBJ2-2): EAGVVQSPRYKIIEKKQPVAFWCNPISGHNTLYWYLQNLGQGPELLIRYENEEAVDDSQLPKDRFSAERLKGVDSTLKIQPAELGDSAVYLCASSLDQSTYIGELFFGEGSRLTVL.

This clonotype has just one count. The rearrangement uses TRBV7-9 and TRBJ1-5; the D is unclear. Trimming removed 3 bases at V and 8 bases at J, with 11 bases between. Germline CDR1 SEHNR, CDR2 FQNEAQ (reference sequence). The CDR3 consists of 13 residues. CDR3: CASSLSGVEPQHF. In DNA form, the CDR3 reads TGTGCCAGCAGCTTGAGCGGAGTAGAGCCCCAGCATTTT.

There are many counts of this clonotype. This CDR3 is CASSPGTSGYEQYV. The DNA of the CDR3 is TGTGCCAGCAGCCCAGGGACTAGCGGGTACGAGCAGTACGTC. This chain joins TRBV7-2 and TRBJ2-7; 12 positions agree with TRBD2. CDR1 and CDR2 (germline): SGHTA, FQGNSA. The ends lost 5 bases at V and 4 bases at J; junction bases unmatched: 3. The CDR3 is made up of 14 amino acids.

This clonotype was detected only once. The gene calls are TRBV6-6 and TRBJ1-1; D is ambiguous. CDR1 and CDR2 (germline): MNHNY, SVGAGI (reference sequence). The CDR3 loop spans 15 amino acids. V was clipped by 6 bases and J by 10 bases, with 24 bases between them. This CDR3 reads CASRERRGKEMGAFF. CDR3 DNA: TGTGCCAGCAGGGAGAGGCGGGGAAAGGAGATGGGAGCTTTCTTT.

V is TRBV2 and J is TRBJ2-1; D is possibly TRBD2 (7 bases). The V and J ends lost 6 bases and 6 bases respectively, with 18 bases between them. CDR1 is SNHLY and CDR2 is FYNNEI in the germline V gene. The CDR3 is 15 amino acids. This CDR3 is CASRFGGGLGNEQFF. DNA of the CDR3: TGTGCCAGCAGATTTGGGGGGGGCCTCGGCAATGAGCAGTTCTTC.

This clonotype was recorded at least ten times. This sequence joins TRBV7-6 and TRBJ2-1; 7 bases are a match to TRBD1. The germline V gene has CDR1 SGHVS and CDR2 FNYEAQ. The CDR3 has 16 amino acids. The V gene end was trimmed by 0 bases and the J gene end by 2 bases; junction bases not matched to a gene: 4. The CDR3 region is CASSLATGRAYNEQFF. CDR3 bases: TGTGCCAGCAGCTTAGCGACAGGGCGAGCCTACAATGAGCAGTTCTTC.

There are a few counts of this clonotype. The rearrangement links TRBV27 to TRBJ1-5; possibly TRBD1 for D (5 bases). V lost 2 bases, J lost 7 bases, and 9 bases lay in between. Germline V gene sequence: CDR1 MNHEY, CDR2 SMNVEV (reference sequence). The CDR3 consists of 13 residues. DNA of the CDR3: TGTGCCAGCAGTTTAATGGGGGGACAGCCCCAGCATTTT. It yields the protein CASSLMGGQPQHF.

The sample holds a few counts of this clonotype. The V and J genes are TRBV19 and TRBJ2-3, with D perhaps matching TRBD1 (5 bases). CDR3 size: 15 residues. Looked up from germline, CDR1 is LNHDA and CDR2 is SQIVND (reference sequence). V was pared by 2 bases and J by 4 bases, with 13 bases between. CDR3 sequence reads: CASSIRGRAADTQYF. The CDR3 region has the DNA TGTGCCAGTAGTATACGTGGCAGGGCTGCAGATACGCAGTATTTT.

This clonotype showed up just a few times. This chain joins TRBV18 and TRBJ1-1; TRBD1 is a possible D gene (5 bases). V was clipped by 4 bases and J by 6 bases, with 12 bases between them. The CDR3 spans 13 residues. Germline assignment: CDR1 KGHSH and CDR2 LQKENI. DNA of the CDR3: TGTGCCAGCTCACGCCGGAGGGACGCTGAAGCTTTCTTT. Translating gives CASSRRRDAEAFF.

This clonotype was observed a handful of times. The rearrangement joins TRBV5-4 to TRBJ1-1, with 8 nucleotides matching TRBD1. The CDR3 covers 14 residues. V dropped 6 bases and J dropped 3; count of bases not matched to a gene: 7. Germline CDR1 is SGHNT and CDR2 is YYREEE (reference sequence). This CDR3 reads CASNHRGGDTEAFF. Written as DNA, the CDR3 is TGTGCCAGCAATCACAGGGGGGGGGACACTGAAGCTTTCTTT. Looking up the rest from reference TRBV5-4 and TRBJ1-1 gives the full variable domain: ETGVTQSPTHLIKTRGQQVTLRCSSQSGHNTVSWYQQALGQGPQFIFQYYREEENGRGNFPPRFSGLQFPNYSSELNVNALELDDSALYLCASNHRGGDTEAFFGQGTRLTVV.

The chain joins TRBV28 to TRBJ2-3; the D gene could be TRBD1 or TRBD2 (5 bases each). CDR1 MDHEN and CDR2 SYDVKM come from the germline V gene. V dropped 11 bases and J dropped 2 bases, with 14 bases sitting between them. CDR3 length: 13 amino acids. The DNA for the CDR3 is TGTGCCGCGCTCGGGGCCCCCACAGATACGCAGTATTTT. Translating it yields CAALGAPTDTQYF.